These T cell receptor beta chains were read from a single sample in a study of T-cell memory formation after mild COVID-19. In TCRdb, the 5' RACE reads were re-called with MiXCR into one record per CDR3 protein. The table records 300,000 to 350,000 distinct CDR3 sequences, less than 20% of them present only once. The specimen sequenced was PBMCs or a T cell subset sorted from them (not recorded which). Receptors originate from a man aged 18 to 35 who had mild COVID-19 (a few samples of this study predate the infection). Cell type and time point are not known. Each CDR3 is given with its conserved first and last residue. The D gene is left open where the match is weak. Rows may omit the clone size; those that give it use once, few, many or a size class.

TRBJ2-6,NA,NA,TRBV24-1,TGTGCCACCAGCGAGACAGTGACTGGGGCCAACGTCCTGACTTTC,CATSETVTGANVLTF
TRBJ2-7,few,TRBD2,TRBV20-1,TGCAGTGCTAGGTCGTGGTTAGCGGGGGCGGGGGAGCAGTACTTC,CSARSWLAGAGEQYF
TRBJ2-7,NA,TRBD2,TRBV18,TGTGCCAGCCGGGAGGAGCGGGGGTCCAGCTCCTACGAGCAGTACTTC,CASREERGSSSYEQYF
TRBJ1-1,few,NA,TRBV18,TGTGCCAGCTCACCGGCAAACAGGGCTATGAACACTGAAGCTTTCTTT,CASSPANRAMNTEAFF
TRBJ1-3,few,NA,TRBV29-1,TGCAGCGTGCTTAGGGAGGGGAACACCATATATTTT,CSVLREGNTIYF
TRBJ1-2,few,NA,TRBV18,TGTGCCAGCTCACCACCGGGAGCCTTTAACTATGGCTACACCTTC,CASSPPGAFNYGYTF
TRBJ2-3,NA,NA,TRBV7-9,TGTGCCAGCAGCCCCGAGGGGCTAGTCGGCTCTAATACGCAGTATTTT,CASSPEGLVGSNTQYF
TRBJ1-3,NA,NA,TRBV3-1,TGTGCCAGCAGCTTCCTGAGTGTCGGCGCGGACACCATATATTTT,CASSFLSVGADTIYF
TRBJ1-5,NA,TRBD1,TRBV30,TGTGCCTGGAGTAGAACAGGGGTGGATCAGCCCCAGCATTTT,CAWSRTGVDQPQHF
TRBJ1-2,NA,NA,TRBV30,TGTGCCTGGAGCGGGGGAACCCTCCGCGGCTACACCTTC,CAWSGGTLRGYTF
TRBJ1-1,few,NA,TRBV12-3/TRBV12-4,TGTGCCAGCACCCCCCAGGGTCCCTACACTGAAGCTTTCTTT,CASTPQGPYTEAFF
TRBJ2-3,NA,TRBD1,TRBV12-3/TRBV12-4,TGTGCCAGCAGGAAAATTACAGGGGCACCCACAGATACGCAGTATTTT,CASRKITGAPTDTQYF
TRBJ1-1,once,TRBD1,TRBV7-8,TGTGCCAGCAGCGAAGACAGGGGAGCTTTCTTT,CASSEDRGAFF
TRBJ1-5,few,NA,TRBV28,TGTGCCAGCAGCCCCCCGCGTCAGCCCCAGCATTTT,CASSPPRQPQHF
TRBJ1-6,NA,NA,TRBV5-6,TGTGCCAGCAGCTTGGCGGTCGGGGGGGGAAGTTCACCCCTCCACTTT,CASSLAVGGGSSPLHF
TRBJ1-4,NA,TRBD1,TRBV4-2,TGTGCCAGCAGTTTCAGGGGGCGAGAGGAAAAACTGTTTTTT,CASSFRGREEKLFF
TRBJ2-2,few,NA,TRBV6-5,TGTGCCAGCAGTCACAGGATAGCGAACACCGGGGAGCTGTTTTTT,CASSHRIANTGELFF
TRBJ2-7,NA,TRBD1,TRBV4-2,TGTGCCAGCAGCCAATCGTACAGGGGCCACGGGGACGAGCAGTACTTC,CASSQSYRGHGDEQYF
TRBJ2-4,NA,NA,TRBV11-2,TGTGCCAGCAGCAGGGAAAACATTCAGTACTTC,CASSRENIQYF
TRBJ1-2,few,TRBD1,TRBV5-1,TGCGCCAGCAGCTTGAGTCCAGGGGGCAATGGCTACACCTTC,CASSLSPGGNGYTF
TRBJ2-4,few,TRBD2,TRBV7-2,TGTGCCACCACCCGGGGGGGTGGAAACATTCAGTACTTC,CATTRGGGNIQYF
TRBJ1-6,NA,NA,TRBV18,TGTGCCAGCTCACCAGGGTATAGGGATTCACCCCTCCACTTT,CASSPGYRDSPLHF
TRBJ2-1,NA,TRBD1,TRBV6-5,TGTGCCAGCAGTTACTCCGGGACAGGGAGCTCCTACAATGAGCAGTTCTTC,CASSYSGTGSSYNEQFF
TRBJ1-4,NA,NA,TRBV11-2,TGTGCCAGCAGCTTTGGGCAGGGAGGGACTGAAAAACTGTTTTTT,CASSFGQGGTEKLFF
TRBJ2-3,many,NA,TRBV7-2,TGTGCCAGCAGCTTAAGACAACCGACAGATACGCAGTATTTT,CASSLRQPTDTQYF
TRBJ2-1,NA,TRBD2,TRBV9,TGTGCCAGCAGCGTTCGCGGGGGGCCCAACAATGAGCAGTTCTTC,CASSVRGGPNNEQFF
TRBJ1-4,few,NA,TRBV12-3/TRBV12-4,TGTGCCAGCAGTAGGGGTGATACTAATGAAAAACTGTTTTTT,CASSRGDTNEKLFF
TRBJ1-1,many,NA,TRBV12-3/TRBV12-4,TGTGCCAGCAGTTTAGTGGGGTCTGAAGCTTTCTTT,CASSLVGSEAFF
TRBJ2-1,few,TRBD2,TRBV6-6,TGTGCCAGCAGTTTAGCGGGGGGGCTGAGGTACAATGAGCAGTTCTTC,CASSLAGGLRYNEQFF
TRBJ2-5,NA,TRBD1,TRBV5-1,TGCGCCAGCAGCATCGGACAGGGTCAAGAGACCCAGTACTTC,CASSIGQGQETQYF
TRBJ1-1,NA,TRBD1,TRBV7-9,TGTGCCAGCAGCCTAGGGAAGGCAGGGGGAACTGAAGCTTTCTTT,CASSLGKAGGTEAFF
TRBJ1-2,NA,NA,TRBV2,TGTGCCAGCCGTGGGGCCTCTGGCTACACCTTC,CASRGASGYTF
TRBJ2-3,many,NA,TRBV5-1,TGCGCCAGCAGCTTGGGCCCCACAGATACGCAGTATTTT,CASSLGPTDTQYF
TRBJ1-2,NA,NA,TRBV6-5,TGTGCCAGCCGGGACGGGGCCCGCTATGGCTACACCTTC,CASRDGARYGYTF
TRBJ2-1,NA,TRBD2,TRBV7-9,TGTGCCAGCAGGGGGCTTCAGCGGGGGAACAATGAGCAGTTCTTC,CASRGLQRGNNEQFF
TRBJ2-3,NA,TRBD2,TRBV6-5,TGTGCCAGCAGTATGGGACTAGCGTCGGATACGCAGTATTTT,CASSMGLASDTQYF
TRBJ1-2,NA,TRBD1,TRBV6-5,TGTGCCAGCACCTCCAGGGGGTCGGGCTACACCTTC,CASTSRGSGYTF
TRBJ1-6,few,TRBD1,TRBV4-2,TGTGCCAGCAGCCAACCACAGGGGTCACCCCTCCACTTT,CASSQPQGSPLHF
TRBJ2-1,NA,TRBD2,TRBV12-3/TRBV12-4,TGTGCCAGCAGTTTATCCCTTTTGGCGGGGGGATGGGATGAGCAGTTCTTC,CASSLSLLAGGWDEQFF
TRBJ2-5,NA,NA,TRBV7-8,TGTGCCAGCAGCTTAGCTCCTAGCCGGGAGACCCAGTACTTC,CASSLAPSRETQYF
TRBJ1-1,NA,NA,TRBV11-2,TGTGCCAGCAGCTGGGGGGGCGTTAAAACTGAAGCTTTCTTT,CASSWGGVKTEAFF
TRBJ1-3,few,NA,TRBV18,TGTGCCAGCTCACCACCCGCGGGGATGCGGTATTTT,CASSPPAGMRYF
TRBJ2-1,few,TRBD2,TRBV12-3/TRBV12-4,TGTGCCAGCAGTAAAGCGGGGGGGAATTATCTTGAGCAGTTCTTC,CASSKAGGNYLEQFF
TRBJ1-1,few,TRBD1,TRBV4-1,TGCGCCAGCAGCCAAGTGCACAGGGGAACAGCTTTCTTT,CASSQVHRGTAFF
TRBJ2-5,many,NA,TRBV7-2,TGTGCCAGCAGTCCCCAAAACACTTACCAAGAGACCCAGTACTTC,CASSPQNTYQETQYF
TRBJ1-1,NA,TRBD1,TRBV2,TGTGCCAGCAGATCATCGACAGGGTCGGACACTGAAGCTTTCTTT,CASRSSTGSDTEAFF
TRBJ1-1,NA,NA,TRBV7-3,TGTGCCAGCAGCTCTAGGTTGGGAGAAGCTTTCTTT,CASSSRLGEAFF
TRBJ1-3,NA,NA,TRBV12-3/TRBV12-4,TGTGCCAGCAGCGGGATTTCTGGAAACACCATATATTTT,CASSGISGNTIYF
TRBJ2-1,NA,TRBD2,TRBV12-3/TRBV12-4,TGTGCCAGCAGTTTACCAAGGCGGGGGGGCCAGAATGAGCAGTTCTTC,CASSLPRRGGQNEQFF
TRBJ2-7,few,TRBD1,TRBV20-1,TGCAGTGCTAGTGGGACAGCACCCTACGAGCAGTACTTC,CSASGTAPYEQYF
TRBJ2-1,NA,NA,TRBV11-2,TGTGCCAGCAGCCCCGACGGGGGAAACAATGAGCAGTTCTTC,CASSPDGGNNEQFF
TRBJ1-1,few,NA,TRBV3-1,TGTGCCACCCGCGGCCGAATGAACACTGAAGCTTTCTTT,CATRGRMNTEAFF
TRBJ1-2,many,NA,TRBV19,TGTGCCAGTAGTCCAGAGGCCTATGGCTACACCTTC,CASSPEAYGYTF
TRBJ1-5,NA,TRBD1,TRBV29-1,TGCAGCGTCGATGGGGACAGCCGGGGACCTTATAGCAATCAGCCCCAGCATTTT,CSVDGDSRGPYSNQPQHF
TRBJ2-7,few,NA,TRBV29-1,TGCAGCGCTGTGTCCCCAGACTCCTACGAGCAGTACTTC,CSAVSPDSYEQYF
TRBJ2-1,few,NA,TRBV29-1,TGCAGCGTGACCGACAGTAGCTCCTACAATGAGCAGTTCTTC,CSVTDSSSYNEQFF
TRBJ1-2,NA,TRBD1,TRBV20-1,TGCAGTGCGCCGGGACAGGGGGCAGCTGGCTACACCTTC,CSAPGQGAAGYTF
TRBJ1-2,few,NA,TRBV5-6,TGTGCCAGCAGCTTCAAAAACTATGGCTACACCTTC,CASSFKNYGYTF